This T cell receptor (beta chain) was retrieved from a study of shared clonotypes between healthy human individuals. General study findings and limits: When naive CD4 clonotypes were compared across several donors, 4% to 6.5% were shared.

In regard to this clone: Antigen specificity is unknown.

The CDR3 has 14 amino acids. CDR1 is SEHNR, CDR2 FQNEAQ, per germline (reference sequence). Terminally differentiated effector memory CD45RA+ cells were excluded from the naive CD8 cells, which were CD45RO-negative and positively selected for CCR7. Assay used: immunoSEQ multiplex PCR; TCRdb lists only in-frame clones, some missing. The sample shows around 1.9 million clones, around 95% of them seen only once. The sequence was collected from a man younger than 30 in good health. Some clones in this sample may be carry-over from other donors' samples. Sample: naive CD8+ T cells from PBMCs. This sequence joins TRBV7-9 and TRBJ2-7; a possible D gene is TRBD2 (6 bases). The CDR3 DNA reads as TGTGCAGGTGCCGCGGGACGGCGACCCTACGAGCAGTACTTC. Amino acid sequence: CAGAAGRRPYEQYF. Full variable domain (outside the CDR3, taken from reference TRBV7-9 and TRBJ2-7): DTGVSQNPRHKITKRGQNVTFRCDPISEHNRLYWYRQTLGQGPEFLTYFQNEAQLEKSRLLSDRFSAERPKGSFSTLEIQRTEQGDSAMYLCAGAAGRRPYEQYFGPGTRLTVT.